A single sample is the source of the 22 T cell receptor beta chains below, sequenced in a study of CD8 T cells in ankylosing spondylitis. One entry per CDR3 protein, called by TCRdb with MiXCR from the 5' RACE reads. The sample carries approximately 540,000 distinct CDR3 sequences, more than 9.5% recorded once. Their antigen targets remain unknown. Study-wide findings and caveats: For ankylosing spondylitis blood, a TCR beta motif of seven to nine highly homologous variants appeared characteristic.

Sample: blood, either unsorted or a sorted T cell fraction (not recorded which). These receptors were obtained from a male donor with ankylosing spondylitis.

This clonotype has just a few counts. The gene calls are TRBV15 and TRBJ1-3; D uncertain. Germline V gene sequence: CDR1 LNHNV, CDR2 YYDKDF (reference sequence). Trimming cost V 1 base and J 3 bases, with 10 bases left between them. CDR3 size: 15 residues. CDR3 sequence reads: CATSRGKTDGNTIYF. For the CDR3, the DNA is TGTGCCACCAGCAGAGGCAAGACGGATGGAAACACCATATATTTT.

The rearrangement links TRBV20-1 to TRBJ1-3; the D is unclear. In germline, CDR1 is DFQATT, CDR2 SNEGSKA (reference sequence). There are 13 residues in the CDR3. With 4 bases removed from V and 0 bases from J, the gap between germline ends came to 7 bases. In nucleotides, the CDR3 is TGCAGTGCTATAATGGGCTCTGGAAACACCATATATTTT. It translates to CSAIMGSGNTIYF.

This clonotype came up many times. The V gene is TRBV29-1, the J gene TRBJ2-3, with TRBD2 as a possible D gene (6 bases). Trimming took 7 bases from V and 2 from J, leaving 13 bases between them. The CDR3 spans 13 residues. CDR1 and CDR2 from the germline V gene are SQVTM and ANQGSEA. The CDR3 reads CSGDLGPTDTQYF. Here the CDR3 DNA reads TGCAGCGGGGACTTAGGGCCCACAGATACGCAGTATTTT.

This chain links TRBV3-1 with TRBJ1-1; D may be TRBD1 (6 bases). CDR3 length equals 13 residues. CDR1 and CDR2 from the germline V gene are LGHDT and YNNKEL (reference sequence). V shed 1 base and J shed 13 bases, with 16 bases lying between them. The CDR3 nucleotides are TGTGCCAGCAGCCAAGTACCGACAGGTGGTGGTTTCTTT. Translation gives CASSQVPTGGGFF.

There are a few counts of this clonotype. The rearrangement uses TRBV20-1 and TRBJ2-7; perhaps TRBD2 as D (6 bases). The CDR3 is made up of 13 amino acids. With 3 bases removed from V and 2 bases from J, the gap between germline ends came to 11 bases. Germline loops: CDR1 DFQATT, CDR2 SNEGSKA (reference sequence). CDR3 DNA sequence: TGCAGTGCTAGGGGGGGAAACACCTACGAGCAGTACTTC. It yields the protein CSARGGNTYEQYF.

This clonotype was seen repeatedly, ten times or more. CDR3 nucleotide sequence: TGCAGTGCTAGAGTGGGACTACGTGGCTACACCTTC. Its protein product is CSARVGLRGYTF. The chain links TRBV20-1 to TRBJ1-2, with a possible D match to TRBD1 (5 bases). V was clipped by 1 base and J by 7 bases, with 10 bases between them. The CDR3 covers 12 residues. Germline loops: CDR1 DFQATT, CDR2 SNEGSKA (reference sequence).

This chain connects TRBV11-2 to TRBJ2-3; a possible D gene is TRBD2 (5 bases). The V gene lost 3 bases and the J gene lost 2 bases, with 12 bases spanning the gap. The germline gives CDR1 SGHAT, CDR2 FQNNGV. CDR3 length: 15 residues. CDR3 region: CASSFNSALTDTQYF. The CDR3 bases are TGTGCCAGCAGCTTTAATAGCGCCCTCACAGATACGCAGTATTTT.

This clonotype was detected only once. The genes are TRBV5-5 and TRBJ1-2; tentatively, D is TRBD1 (6 bases). Germline V gene sequence: CDR1 SGHKS, CDR2 YYEKEE (reference sequence). With 4 bases removed from V and 8 bases from J, the gap between germline ends came to 18 bases. The CDR3 has 14 amino acids. CDR3 residues: CASSPGLGARGYTF. The CDR3 DNA is TGTGCCAGCAGCCCGGGACTGGGGGCTCGAGGCTACACCTTC.

A few counts support this clonotype. The chain joins TRBV20-1 to TRBJ2-7; D might be TRBD2 (5 bases). This CDR3 is 12 amino acids long. Trimming pared 8 bases from V and 3 bases from J, leaving 14 bases between. The germline V gene encodes CDR1 DFQATT and CDR2 SNEGSKA (reference sequence). The CDR3 is CSLSWTDYEQYF. The DNA for the CDR3 is TGCAGTCTAAGCTGGACTGACTACGAGCAGTACTTC.

There are many counts of this clonotype. The chain links TRBV5-1 to TRBJ2-1; D perhaps matches TRBD2 (6 bases). This CDR3 is 16 amino acids long. In germline, CDR1 is SGHRS, CDR2 YFSETQ. Trimming cost V 0 bases and J 0 bases, with 10 bases left between them. The DNA of the CDR3 is TGCGCCAGCAGCTTGGGGCTAGCGAACTCCTACAATGAGCAGTTCTTC. It codes for CASSLGLANSYNEQFF.

There are a few counts of this clonotype. The V and J genes are TRBV14 and TRBJ2-1; perhaps TRBD2 as D (5 bases). The length of the CDR3 is 16 residues. Germline CDR1 and CDR2: SGHDN and FVKESK. V lost 4 bases, J lost 0 bases, and 13 bases lay in between. The CDR3 reads CASSRVLGSSYNEQFF. CDR3 nucleotides: TGTGCCAGCAGCCGGGTTCTAGGGAGCTCCTACAATGAGCAGTTCTTC.

This sequence joins TRBV10-3 and TRBJ2-5; 11 bases match TRBD1. This CDR3 has 13 amino acids. Germline lookup yields CDR1 ENHRY and CDR2 SYGVKD. V was clipped by 7 bases and J by 3 bases; unmatched bases: 1. The CDR3, as DNA: TGTGCCATCAAGGGACAGGGGGAAGAGACCCAGTACTTC. This translates into CAIKGQGEETQYF.

The rearrangement joins TRBV28 to TRBJ2-7; 10 nucleotides align to TRBD1. Trimming at V came to 5 bases and at J to 2 bases, leaving 3 bases not matched to a gene. Germline lookup yields CDR1 MDHEN and CDR2 SYDVKM. The CDR3 consists of 14 residues. CDR3 DNA sequence: TGTGCCAGCAGTCGGACAGGGGGAACCTACGAGCAGTACGTC. This encodes CASSRTGGTYEQYV.

This clonotype was recorded many times. The CDR3 region is CASSQLAGGGETQYF. The CDR3, as DNA: TGTGCCAGCAGTCAACTAGCGGGAGGTGGGGAGACCCAGTACTTC. The chain uses TRBV12-3 or TRBV12-4 and TRBJ2-5; TRBD2 matches 12 bases. This CDR3 region has 15 residues. Trimming cost V 5 bases and J 5 bases; bases outside gene matches: 6.

The rearrangement joins TRBV3-1 to TRBJ1-1; possibly TRBD1 for D (6 bases). CDR3 size: 16 residues. Germline V gene lookup returns CDR1 LGHDT and CDR2 YNNKEL (reference sequence). Trimming removed 5 bases at V and 4 bases at J, with 20 bases between. The CDR3 sequence is CASSNNYREGGTEAFF. CDR3 coding DNA: TGTGCCAGCAGCAATAATTACCGGGAGGGGGGCACTGAAGCTTTCTTT.

This sequence joins TRBV20-1 and TRBJ1-6; no clear D. The ends were cut back, 0 bases at V and 4 bases at J, with 7 bases in the middle. CDR3 size: 14 residues. Germline CDR1 and CDR2: DFQATT and SNEGSKA (reference sequence). The CDR3 region is CSARDGRYNSPLHF. Written as DNA, the CDR3 is TGCAGTGCTAGAGACGGACGGTATAATTCACCCCTCCACTTT.

This sequence joins TRBV13 and TRBJ2-5, with D possibly matching TRBD1 (5 bases). Germline V gene data show CDR1 as PRHDT and CDR2 as FYEKMQ (reference sequence). V shed 1 base and J shed 3 bases, with 6 bases lying between them. CDR3 length equals 13 residues. The CDR3 DNA is TGTGCCAGCAGCTTAGAACAGGAAGAGACCCAGTACTTC. Amino acids: CASSLEQEETQYF.

The V gene is TRBV11-2, the J gene TRBJ2-1, with 11 bases that match TRBD2. CDR3 length: 17 residues. V was clipped by 5 bases and J by 0 bases; unmatched bases: 6. The germline gives CDR1 SGHAT, CDR2 FQNNGV. CDR3 in DNA: TGTGCCAGCAGCAGGGGGGGGACTAGCGGCTCCTACAATGAGCAGTTCTTC. Translating gives CASSRGGTSGSYNEQFF.

V gene TRBV12-3 or TRBV12-4 combines with J gene TRBJ2-3; 10 bases are a match to TRBD1. The CDR3 has 19 amino acids. The junction had 16 bases not matched to a gene; V was cut back by 5 bases and J by 2 bases. CDR3 in amino acids: CASSPLGLGTGESTDTQYF. The DNA of the CDR3 is TGTGCCAGCAGTCCTTTAGGGCTCGGGACAGGGGAATCCACAGATACGCAGTATTTT.

The genes are TRBV25-1 and TRBJ2-3; no reliable D call. Germline values: CDR1 MGHDK, CDR2 SYGVNS. This CDR3 region has 16 residues. Between the trimmed V and J ends, which lost 4 bases and 0 bases, there was a span of 14 bases. This CDR3 reads CASSGARSGSTDTQYF. DNA for the CDR3: TGTGCCAGCAGTGGAGCTAGGTCAGGAAGCACAGATACGCAGTATTTT.

This clonotype came up a few times. The J gene is TRBJ2-7, the V gene TRBV3-1, with D tentatively TRBD2 (5 bases). Per the germline V gene, CDR1 is LGHDT and CDR2 is YNNKEL (reference sequence). Trimming pared 3 bases from V and 3 bases from J, leaving 12 bases between. This CDR3 region has 14 residues. Written as DNA, the CDR3 is TGTGCCAGCAGCCAGACTTTTGGAGGCTACGAGCAGTACTTC. Amino acids: CASSQTFGGYEQYF.

The V and J genes are TRBV28 and TRBJ1-5; 8 bases fit TRBD1. V trimming: 4 bases; J trimming: 2 bases; junction bases outside the gene matches: 13. Per germline, CDR1 MDHEN and CDR2 SYDVKM. The CDR3 totals 18 residues. In DNA form, the CDR3 reads TGTGCCAGCAGTTCGACTTCACAGGGGGTTGGGGGCAATCAGCCCCAGCATTTT. This sequence encodes CASSSTSQGVGGNQPQHF.